This T cell receptor beta chain appears in the sequencing data of a study of cytotoxic CD8 clonotypes in ibrutinib-treated CLL. Study results and caveats: Public clonotypes, found uncommonly, either contracted or stayed stable on treatment.

This CDR3 contains 14 residues. The V end was cut by 5 bases, the J end by 0 bases, with 8 bases between. Germline loops: CDR1 MNHEY, CDR2 SVGAGI. Regarding this clone: Antigen unknown.

The table came from immunoSEQ multiplex PCR; TCRdb's copy has only in-frame clones and leaves some out. The profile shows some 11,000 clones, 62% of them singletons. The sequence derives from a human donor with chronic lymphocytic leukemia. This chain links TRBV6-5 with TRBJ1-3; D gene uncertain. The input for sequencing was PBMCs, taken before ibrutinib treatment. CDR3 bases: TGTGCCAGCAGTAGCGAGTTCTCTGGAAACACCATATATTTT. Translating gives CASSSEFSGNTIYF.